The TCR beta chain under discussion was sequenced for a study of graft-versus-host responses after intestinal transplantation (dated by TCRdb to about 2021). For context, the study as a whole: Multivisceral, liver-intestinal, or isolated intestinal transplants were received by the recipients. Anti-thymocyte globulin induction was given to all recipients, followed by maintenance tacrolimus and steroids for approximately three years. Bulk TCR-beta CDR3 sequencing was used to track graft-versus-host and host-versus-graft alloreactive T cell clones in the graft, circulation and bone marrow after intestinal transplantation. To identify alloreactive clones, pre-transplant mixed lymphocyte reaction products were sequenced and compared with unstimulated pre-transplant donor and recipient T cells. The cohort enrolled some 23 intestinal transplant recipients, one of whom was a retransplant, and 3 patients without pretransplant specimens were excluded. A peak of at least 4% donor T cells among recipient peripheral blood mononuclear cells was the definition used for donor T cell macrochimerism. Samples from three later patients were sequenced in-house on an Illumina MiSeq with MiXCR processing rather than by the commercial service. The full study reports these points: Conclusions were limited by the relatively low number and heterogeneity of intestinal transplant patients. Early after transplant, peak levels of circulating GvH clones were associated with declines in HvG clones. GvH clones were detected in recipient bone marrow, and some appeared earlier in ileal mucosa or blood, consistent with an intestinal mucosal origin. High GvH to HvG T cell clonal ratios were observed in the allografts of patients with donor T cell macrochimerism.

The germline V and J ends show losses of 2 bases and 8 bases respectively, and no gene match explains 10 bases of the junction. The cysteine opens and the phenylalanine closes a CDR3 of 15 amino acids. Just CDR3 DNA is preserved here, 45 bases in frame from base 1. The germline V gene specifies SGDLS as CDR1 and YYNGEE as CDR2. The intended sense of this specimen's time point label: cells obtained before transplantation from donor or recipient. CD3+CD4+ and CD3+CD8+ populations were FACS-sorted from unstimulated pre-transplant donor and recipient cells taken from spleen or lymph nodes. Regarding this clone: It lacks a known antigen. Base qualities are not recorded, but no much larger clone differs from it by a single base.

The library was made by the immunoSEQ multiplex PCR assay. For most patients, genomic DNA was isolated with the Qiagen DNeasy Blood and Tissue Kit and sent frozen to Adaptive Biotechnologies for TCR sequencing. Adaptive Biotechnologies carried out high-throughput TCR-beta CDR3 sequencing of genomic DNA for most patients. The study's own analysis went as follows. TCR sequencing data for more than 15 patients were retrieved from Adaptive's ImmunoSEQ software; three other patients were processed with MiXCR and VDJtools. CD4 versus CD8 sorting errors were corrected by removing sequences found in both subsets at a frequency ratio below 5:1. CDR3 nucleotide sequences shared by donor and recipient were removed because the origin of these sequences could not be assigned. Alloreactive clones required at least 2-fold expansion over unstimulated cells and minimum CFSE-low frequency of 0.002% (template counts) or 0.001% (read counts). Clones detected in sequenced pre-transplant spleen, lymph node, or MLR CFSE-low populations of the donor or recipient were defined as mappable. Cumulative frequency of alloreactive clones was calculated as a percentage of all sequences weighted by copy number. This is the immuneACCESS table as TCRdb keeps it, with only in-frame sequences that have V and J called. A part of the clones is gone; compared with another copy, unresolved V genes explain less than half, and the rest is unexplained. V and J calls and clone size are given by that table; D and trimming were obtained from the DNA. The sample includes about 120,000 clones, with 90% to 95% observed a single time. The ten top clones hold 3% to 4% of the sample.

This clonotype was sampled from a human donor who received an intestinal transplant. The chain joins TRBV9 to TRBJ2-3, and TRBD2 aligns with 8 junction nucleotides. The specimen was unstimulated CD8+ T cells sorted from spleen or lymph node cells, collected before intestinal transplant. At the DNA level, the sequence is TGTGCCAGCAGCGTGAGCCCCAGCGGGGGACCTACGCAGTATTTT. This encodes CASSVSPSGGPTQYF.